Presented here are 28 T cell receptor beta chains from one specimen sequenced in a study of T cell repertoires in cytomegalovirus infection. Antigen specificity for these receptors is unknown. TCRdb recomputed calls from the reads with MiXCR, one row per CDR3 protein. Of some 920,000 distinct CDR3 sequences in the sample, about a third are singletons; the top ten hold roughly an eighth. The source material was cultured CD8+ T cells from PBMCs, sampled from culture after CMV antigen stimulation. Receptors originate from a human donor in good health (CMV status not recorded). Some clones in this sample may be carry-over from other donors' samples.

The J gene is TRBJ1-1, the V gene TRBV6-1, with D tentatively TRBD1 (6 bases). V was trimmed by 3 bases and J by 7 bases, leaving 21 bases between them. This CDR3 is 16 amino acids long. Per germline, CDR1 MNHNS and CDR2 SASEGT. The chain's CDR3 is CASSDKGGPRFREAFF. DNA for the CDR3: TGTGCCAGCAGTGATAAAGGGGGGCCGCGATTCCGTGAAGCTTTCTTT.

The gene calls are TRBV27 and TRBJ1-1; D not certain. The germline V gene has CDR1 MNHEY and CDR2 SMNVEV (reference sequence). The CDR3 has 16 amino acids. The V end lost 0 bases, the J end lost 4 bases, and 15 bases lay between the germline ends. The CDR3 region is CASSLSSPPGSTEAFF. DNA for the CDR3: TGTGCCAGCAGTTTATCTTCACCTCCGGGGAGCACTGAAGCTTTCTTT.

This clonotype has a single count. The chain recombines TRBV9 with TRBJ1-2; D may be TRBD1 (5 bases). CDR1 is SGDLS and CDR2 is YYNGEE in the germline V gene. The CDR3 contains 14 residues. The V end lost 0 bases, the J end lost 5 bases, and 11 bases lay between the germline ends. The chain's CDR3 is CASSVVLGDYGYTF. CDR3 bases: TGTGCCAGCAGCGTAGTGTTAGGGGATTATGGCTACACCTTC.

As DNA, the CDR3 is TGTGCCAGCAGCTTAGACCAGGGTGTTCCGACCTATGGCTACACCTTC. This gives the protein CASSLDQGVPTYGYTF. This chain joins TRBV7-6 and TRBJ1-2; a weak D match, TRBD1 (5 bases). This CDR3 spans 16 amino acids. V was trimmed by 1 base and J by 4 bases, leaving 16 bases between them. Looked up from germline, CDR1 is SGHVS and CDR2 is FNYEAQ.

This clonotype has just a few counts. The chain links TRBV7-9 to TRBJ2-7; D is unresolved. The CDR3 runs 13 residues. V dropped 2 bases and J dropped 4 bases, with 9 bases sitting between them. Germline V gene sequence: CDR1 SEHNR, CDR2 FQNEAQ (reference sequence). As DNA, the CDR3 is TGTGCCAGCAGCTTATTACCAAGTTACGAGCAGTACGTC. It is translated as CASSLLPSYEQYV.

This clonotype has a handful of counts. The chain is built from TRBV27 and TRBJ1-2; 9 bases map to TRBD1. This CDR3 region has 15 residues. Trimming took 5 bases from V and 12 from J; bases not matched to a gene: 16. Germline assignment: CDR1 MNHEY and CDR2 SMNVEV (reference sequence). This CDR3 is CASSPNPPGQGVNTF. The CDR3 bases are TGTGCCAGCAGTCCAAACCCCCCGGGACAGGGAGTAAACACCTTC.

Concerning this clonotype itself: The germline gene is not matched at one end of the junction; a read error may be the cause. The chain is built from TRBV13 and TRBJ1-2; D not resolved. The CDR3 consists of 14 residues. CDR1 is PRHDT and CDR2 is FYEKMQ in the germline V gene (reference sequence). The CDR3 sequence: CASSIGRSGYGYTF. The DNA of the CDR3 is TGTGCCAGCAGCATAGGAAGGTCTGGGTATGGCTACACCTTC. Full variable domain (missing parts from reference TRBV13 and TRBJ1-2): AAGVIQSPRHLIKEKRETATLKCYPIPRHDTVYWYQQGPGQDPQFLISFYEKMQSDKGSIPDRFSAQQFSDYHSELNMSSLELGDSALYFCASSIGRSGYGYTFGSGTRLTVV.

This clonotype has a count of ten or more. The rearrangement links TRBV7-9 to TRBJ2-7; possible D gene TRBD2, 6 bases. This CDR3 has 16 residues. The V and J ends lost 5 bases and 1 base respectively, with 18 bases between them. Germline CDR1 SEHNR, CDR2 FQNEAQ (reference sequence). Written as DNA, the CDR3 is TGTGCCAGCAGCGCCGCCCTGGGCGGGGCTTCCTACGAGCAGTACTTC. Translation: CASSAALGGASYEQYF.

The V call is TRBV27, the J call TRBJ1-1; D is ambiguous. The CDR3 contains 14 residues. Germline assignment: CDR1 MNHEY and CDR2 SMNVEV (reference sequence). V was cut by 5 bases and J by 5 bases, with 15 bases left in between. CDR3 residues: CASSPPGPSTEAFF. Written as DNA, the CDR3 is TGTGCCAGCAGTCCACCCGGACCCTCAACTGAAGCTTTCTTT.

The V and J genes are TRBV7-6 and TRBJ1-4; D not certain. This CDR3 is 13 amino acids long. The V gene lost 6 bases and the J gene lost 5 bases, with 10 bases spanning the gap. Per the germline V gene, CDR1 is SGHVS and CDR2 is FNYEAQ. DNA of the CDR3: TGTGCCAGCAGAACGGGTCTAAATGAAAAACTGTTTTTT. Translating gives CASRTGLNEKLFF. The full variable domain, completed using reference TRBV7-6 and TRBJ1-4, is GAGVSQSPRYKVTKRGQDVALRCDPISGHVSLYWYRQALGQGPEFLTYFNYEAQQDKSGLPNDRFSAERPEGSISTLTIQRTEQRDSAMYRCASRTGLNEKLFFGSGTQLSVL.

There are many counts of this clonotype. This rearrangement joins TRBV7-6 to TRBJ1-1; D may be TRBD1 (6 bases). The germline V and J ends were trimmed by 1 base and 5 bases, with 14 bases remaining between them. Per the germline V gene, CDR1 is SGHVS and CDR2 is FNYEAQ. The CDR3 sequence is 15 residues long. The CDR3 loop is CASSLGGGQGTEAFF. The DNA for the CDR3 is TGTGCCAGCAGCTTAGGAGGGGGGCAAGGAACTGAAGCTTTCTTT.

In this sample, this clonotype turned up many times. The DNA for the CDR3 is TGTGCCAGTAGCGCCGGCTATGGCTACACCTTC. This translates into CASSAGYGYTF. The J gene is TRBJ1-2, the V gene TRBV19; D gene unclear. V dropped 6 bases and J dropped 4 bases, with 6 bases sitting between them. CDR3 length equals 11 residues. From germline, CDR1 is LNHDA and CDR2 SQIVND (reference sequence).

The V gene is TRBV12-3 or TRBV12-4, the J gene TRBJ2-3; 13 bases match TRBD2. With V trimmed by 5 bases and J by 2 bases, 7 bases remained unmatched. The CDR3 has 17 amino acids. The CDR3 DNA is TGTGCCAGCAGTCTAGAGGGACTAGCGGGGCCCACAGATACGCAGTATTTT. Translating it yields CASSLEGLAGPTDTQYF.

The chain links TRBV12-3 or TRBV12-4 to TRBJ2-2; 8 positions agree with TRBD1. V lost 5 bases and J lost 6; bases outside the gene matches: 5. This CDR3 has 14 residues. The CDR3 protein is CASSPQGAAGELFF. The CDR3, as DNA: TGTGCCAGCAGTCCTCAGGGGGCCGCCGGGGAGCTGTTTTTT.

The chain combines TRBV7-9 with TRBJ2-1, with 7 nucleotides matching TRBD2. CDR1 is SEHNR, CDR2 FQNEAQ, per germline (reference sequence). This CDR3 has 16 amino acids. Trimming cost V 5 bases and J 0 bases; bases outside gene matches: 7. CDR3 sequence: CASSVRRGDSYNEQFF. CDR3 nucleotide sequence: TGTGCCAGCAGCGTGAGACGGGGGGACTCCTACAATGAGCAGTTCTTC.

This clonotype was observed a handful of times. The chain is built from TRBV12-3 or TRBV12-4 and TRBJ2-3; the D is unclear. V was pared by 8 bases and J by 0 bases, with 12 bases between. The CDR3 runs 14 residues. DNA for the CDR3: TGTGCCAGCGTTTCCTTGACTAGCACAGATACGCAGTATTTT. Protein product: CASVSLTSTDTQYF.

This clonotype was recorded many times. The CDR3 nucleotides read TGTGCCAGCAGCTTTACGGACAGCCTTGGGGAGACCCAGTACTTC. Amino acid sequence: CASSFTDSLGETQYF. The chain links TRBV7-2 to TRBJ2-5; TRBD1 is a possible D gene (6 bases). Germline lookup yields CDR1 SGHTA and CDR2 FQGNSA. V lost 3 bases, J lost 5 bases, and 16 bases lay in between. The length of the CDR3 is 15 residues.

Only a few counts were recorded for this clonotype. The junction and the germline gene differ at one end; a read error may be behind it. The chain couples TRBV6-6 to TRBJ1-5; TRBD1 is a possible D gene (5 bases). The CDR3 sequence is 12 residues long. Germline CDR1 and CDR2: MNHNY and SVGAGI (reference sequence). The CDR3 reads CASSSGDRTQDF. The CDR3 region has the DNA TGTGCCAGCAGTAGCGGGGACCGCACACAGGATTTT.

In its sample, this clonotype was seen a few times. V usage is TRBV29-1 and J usage is TRBJ2-3; D possibly corresponds to TRBD2 (7 bases). Germline V CDR1 and CDR2: SQVTM, ANQGSEA. V lost 3 bases and J lost 4, with 11 bases in between. CDR3 length: 13 amino acids. The CDR3 nucleotides read TGCAGCGTTGACGGGGGGCGCGCAGATACGCAGTATTTT. Amino acids: CSVDGGRADTQYF.

This clonotype appeared a few times. CDR3 in DNA: TGTGCCAGCAGTTACGCCCCAAATCAGCCCCAGCATTTT. Amino acids: CASSYAPNQPQHF. The V and J genes are TRBV6-1 and TRBJ1-5, with D unclear. Per the germline V gene, CDR1 is MNHNS and CDR2 is SASEGT. Trimming removed 5 bases at V and 4 bases at J, with 9 bases between. This CDR3 spans 13 amino acids.

This chain connects TRBV12-5 to TRBJ1-2, with D perhaps TRBD1 (5 bases). Germline V gene data show CDR1 as LGHNT and CDR2 as FRNRAP. There are 13 residues in the CDR3. The germline V and J ends were trimmed by 1 base and 3 bases, with 6 bases remaining between them. As DNA, the CDR3 is TGTGCTAGTGGTTTGGGACAGCACTATGGCTACACCTTC. The encoded protein is CASGLGQHYGYTF.

This clonotype was seen only a few times. This chain links TRBV7-9 with TRBJ1-4; D is unresolved. The CDR3 runs to 17 residues. CDR1 is SEHNR, CDR2 FQNEAQ, per germline (reference sequence). Trimming stripped 2 bases from V and 8 bases from J, with 21 bases between. The CDR3 DNA is TGTGCCAGCAGCTTATCGTCCGTCCCCGTATTTGCGGAAAAACTGTTTTTT. Translation: CASSLSSVPVFAEKLFF. Full variable domain (remainder filled in from reference TRBV7-9 and TRBJ1-4): DTGVSQNPRHKITKRGQNVTFRCDPISEHNRLYWYRQTLGQGPEFLTYFQNEAQLEKSRLLSDRFSAERPKGSFSTLEIQRTEQGDSAMYLCASSLSSVPVFAEKLFFGSGTQLSVL.

This clonotype was seen many times. The J gene is TRBJ2-1, the V gene TRBV28, with 8 bases aligning to TRBD2. CDR3 length equals 16 residues. Per germline, CDR1 MDHEN and CDR2 SYDVKM. The ends lost 4 bases at V and 4 bases at J; junction bases unmatched: 9. The CDR3 loop reads CASSSLAGILYNEQFF. The CDR3 DNA follows: TGTGCCAGCAGTTCCTTAGCGGGGATCTTATACAATGAGCAGTTCTTC.

The chain combines TRBV2 with TRBJ2-1; the D gene is possibly TRBD2 (5 bases). Trimming shortened V by 2 bases and J by 3 bases, and 14 bases separated the two germline ends. The germline V gene has CDR1 SNHLY and CDR2 FYNNEI. The CDR3 totals 16 residues. DNA for the CDR3: TGTGCCAGCAGTGAACATGGCGGGCCAAACTACAATGAGCAGTTCTTC. It codes for CASSEHGGPNYNEQFF.

V is TRBV3-1 and J is TRBJ2-1, with D perhaps assigned TRBD1 or TRBD2 (5 bases each). Germline CDR1 and CDR2: LGHDT and YNNKEL (reference sequence). The CDR3 is made up of 16 amino acids. Deletions cut 4 bases from V and 3 bases from J, with 16 bases between. The chain's CDR3 is CASSPHRDLFYNEQFF. CDR3 DNA: TGTGCCAGCAGCCCCCACCGGGACCTTTTCTACAATGAGCAGTTCTTC.

This clonotype was recorded once. A much larger clone differs by one base, so this may be a read error. As DNA, the CDR3 is TGTGCCAGCCACGGGAACACCGGGGAGCTGTTTTTT. This encodes CASHGNTGELFF. The genes are TRBV7-6 and TRBJ2-2, with D hard to call. CDR3 length equals 12 residues. Trimming removed 8 bases from V and 1 base from J, with 5 bases in between. CDR1 and CDR2 from the germline V gene are SGHVS and FNYEAQ.

The chain's CDR3 is CASSQDLGQGVNYGYTF. The CDR3 DNA reads TGCGCCAGCAGCCAAGATCTGGGACAGGGGGTGAACTATGGCTACACCTTC. J is TRBJ1-2 and V is TRBV4-1; 11 nucleotides match TRBD1. In germline, CDR1 is MGHRA, CDR2 YSYEKL. V shed 0 bases, J shed 2 bases, and the junction held 5 bases outside the gene matches. This CDR3 spans 17 amino acids.

There are many counts of this clonotype. V and J are TRBV6-5 and TRBJ2-5; 7 bases align to TRBD1. CDR3 length equals 14 residues. Germline V gene sequence: CDR1 MNHEY, CDR2 SVGAGI. J was trimmed by 7 bases and V by 5 bases; bases with no gene match: 10. CDR3 residues: CASSPGQAVGTQYF. The CDR3 DNA reads as TGTGCCAGCAGTCCCGGACAGGCCGTGGGGACCCAGTACTTC.